This T cell receptor (beta chain) was sequenced in a study of T cell changes during pregnancy in multiple sclerosis. Profiling relied on immunoSEQ multiplex PCR, and the TCRdb table lists in-frame clones only, not all of them. The table records about 68,000 clones, about 90% of them present only once. Notes on this clone: Mismatch with germline at one junction end may stem from a read error.

From germline, CDR1 is MDHEN and CDR2 SYDVKM. The CDR3 totals 13 residues. The chain recombines TRBV28 with TRBJ2-4; 8 nucleotides line up with TRBD1. The starting material was peripheral blood, obtained in the second trimester of pregnancy. This TCR came from a female donor in good health, enrolled as a control in a pregnancy study. DNA for the CDR3: TGTGCCAGCAGCCGGACAGGGTATGGTCATCAAGTCTTC. Protein product: CASSRTGYGHQVF.